This TCR beta chain was observed in a study of cytomegalovirus exposure and HLA in healthy donors. Study in general: Of the donors genotyped, several hundred in all, about 80% fell in the Caucasian-associated ancestry cluster.

The sample holds one count of this clone. Its antigen is unidentified. The PCR was carried out with 60 Vbeta primers and 13 Jbeta primers. Generated by immunoSEQ multiplex PCR, the TCRdb table keeps only in-frame clones and is missing some. The profile covers 130,000 or so clones, with roughly 76% appearing a single time and under 2% taken by the ten largest. Study results and caveats: Cytomegalovirus-associated status was assigned to roughly 160 TCR beta chains.

This CDR3 is 13 amino acids long. In germline, CDR1 is SQVTM, CDR2 ANQGSEA. Trimming removed 0 bases at V and 6 bases at J, with 9 bases between. Sequenced material: PBMCs. This sequence originates from a female donor in good health and CMV-seronegative. The chain employs TRBV29-1 and TRBJ2-4, with D perhaps matching TRBD1 (6 bases). The CDR3 reads CSVEEGAGNIQYF. The CDR3 bases are TGCAGCGTTGAAGAGGGGGCGGGAAACATTCAGTACTTC.